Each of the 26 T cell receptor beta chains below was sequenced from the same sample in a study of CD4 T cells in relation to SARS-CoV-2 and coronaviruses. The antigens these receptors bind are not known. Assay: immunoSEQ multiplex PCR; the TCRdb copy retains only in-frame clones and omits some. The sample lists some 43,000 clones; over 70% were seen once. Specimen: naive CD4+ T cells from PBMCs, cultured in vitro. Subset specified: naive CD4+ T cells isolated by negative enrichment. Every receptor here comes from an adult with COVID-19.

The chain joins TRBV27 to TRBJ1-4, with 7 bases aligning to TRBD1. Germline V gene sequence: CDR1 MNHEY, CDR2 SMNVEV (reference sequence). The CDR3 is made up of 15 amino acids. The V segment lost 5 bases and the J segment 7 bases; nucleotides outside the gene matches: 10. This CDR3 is CASSRRGGGGEKLFF. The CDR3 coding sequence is TGTGCCAGCAGTCGCCGAGGAGGGGGCGGTGAAAAACTGTTTTTT. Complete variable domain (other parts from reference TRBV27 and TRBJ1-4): EAQVTQNPRYLITVTGKKLTVTCSQNMNHEYMSWYRQDPGLGLRQIYYSMNVEVTDKGDVPEGYKVSRKEKRNFPLILESPSPNQTSLYFCASSRRGGGGEKLFFGSGTQLSVL.

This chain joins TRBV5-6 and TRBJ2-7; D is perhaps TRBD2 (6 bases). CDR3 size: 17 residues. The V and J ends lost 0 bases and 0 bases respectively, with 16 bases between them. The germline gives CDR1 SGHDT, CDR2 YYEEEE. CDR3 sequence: CASSLVGGTESSYEQYF. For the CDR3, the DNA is TGTGCCAGCAGCTTGGTTGGCGGGACGGAGAGCTCCTACGAGCAGTACTTC.

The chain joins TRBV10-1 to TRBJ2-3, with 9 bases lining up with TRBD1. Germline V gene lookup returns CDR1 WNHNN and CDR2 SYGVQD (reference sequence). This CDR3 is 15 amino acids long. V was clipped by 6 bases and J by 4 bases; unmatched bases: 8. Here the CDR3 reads CASRAGTGYSDTQYF. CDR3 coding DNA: TGCGCCAGCAGGGCCGGGACAGGGTACTCAGATACGCAGTATTTT.

CDR3 nucleotide sequence: TGTGCCAGCAGCTCCCAGGGGACTCCTGGGGCCAACGTCCTGACTTTC. This encodes CASSSQGTPGANVLTF. The rearrangement uses TRBV11-2 and TRBJ2-6; TRBD1 or TRBD2 may be the D gene (6 bases each). The CDR3 is made up of 16 amino acids. The V end lost 4 bases, the J end lost 2 bases, and 12 bases lay between the germline ends. Germline CDR1 and CDR2: SGHAT and FQNNGV.

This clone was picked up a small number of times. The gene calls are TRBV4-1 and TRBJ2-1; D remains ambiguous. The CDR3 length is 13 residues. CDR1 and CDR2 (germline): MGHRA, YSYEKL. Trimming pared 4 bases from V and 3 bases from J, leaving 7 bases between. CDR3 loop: CASSRVLYNEQFF. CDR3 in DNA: TGCGCCAGCAGCCGGGTCCTCTACAATGAGCAGTTCTTC.

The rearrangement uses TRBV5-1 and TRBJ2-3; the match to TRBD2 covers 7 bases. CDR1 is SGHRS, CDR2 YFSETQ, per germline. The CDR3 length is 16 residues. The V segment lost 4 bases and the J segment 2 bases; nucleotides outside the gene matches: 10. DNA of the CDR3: TGCGCCAGCAGCCGGGACCGCGGGAGTCCCACAGATACGCAGTATTTT. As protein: CASSRDRGSPTDTQYF.

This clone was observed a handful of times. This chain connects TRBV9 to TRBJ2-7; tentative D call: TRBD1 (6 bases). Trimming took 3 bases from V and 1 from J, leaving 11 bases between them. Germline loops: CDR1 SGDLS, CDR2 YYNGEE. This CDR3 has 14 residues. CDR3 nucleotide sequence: TGTGCCAGCAGCGCGAGGGACAAATCCTACGAGCAGTACTTC. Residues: CASSARDKSYEQYF.

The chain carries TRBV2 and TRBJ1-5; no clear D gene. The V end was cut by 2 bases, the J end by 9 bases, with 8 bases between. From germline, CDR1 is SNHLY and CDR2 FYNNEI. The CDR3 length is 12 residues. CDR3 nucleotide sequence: TGTGCCAGCAGTGAACCTTTCGGGCCCCAGCATTTT. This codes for CASSEPFGPQHF.

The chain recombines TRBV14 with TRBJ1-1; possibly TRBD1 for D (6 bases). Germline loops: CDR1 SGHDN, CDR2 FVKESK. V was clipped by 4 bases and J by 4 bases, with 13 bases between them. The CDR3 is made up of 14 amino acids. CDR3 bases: TGTGCCAGCAGCCCGAACAGGGTCTTCACTGAAGCTTTCTTT. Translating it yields CASSPNRVFTEAFF.

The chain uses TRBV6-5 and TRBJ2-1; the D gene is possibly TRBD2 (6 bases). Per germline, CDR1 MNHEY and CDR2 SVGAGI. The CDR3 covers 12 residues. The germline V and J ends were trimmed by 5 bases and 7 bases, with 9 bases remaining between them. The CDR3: CASSQSGNEQFF. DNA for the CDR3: TGTGCCAGCAGTCAGAGCGGGAATGAGCAGTTCTTC.

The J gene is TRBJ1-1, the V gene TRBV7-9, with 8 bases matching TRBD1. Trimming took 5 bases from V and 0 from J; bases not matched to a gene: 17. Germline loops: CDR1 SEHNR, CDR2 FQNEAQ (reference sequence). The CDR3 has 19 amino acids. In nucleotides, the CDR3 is TGTGCCAGCAGCGGCAGGGGGCGAGCTCCCTTTGGGTTGAACACTGAAGCTTTCTTT. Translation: CASSGRGRAPFGLNTEAFF.

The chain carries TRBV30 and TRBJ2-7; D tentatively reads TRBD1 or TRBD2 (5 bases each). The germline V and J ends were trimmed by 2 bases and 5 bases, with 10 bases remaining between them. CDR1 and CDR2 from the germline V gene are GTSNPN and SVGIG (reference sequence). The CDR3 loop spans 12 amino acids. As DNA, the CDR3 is TGTGCCTGGAGTAGGGACGTGAACGAGCAGTACTTC. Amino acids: CAWSRDVNEQYF.

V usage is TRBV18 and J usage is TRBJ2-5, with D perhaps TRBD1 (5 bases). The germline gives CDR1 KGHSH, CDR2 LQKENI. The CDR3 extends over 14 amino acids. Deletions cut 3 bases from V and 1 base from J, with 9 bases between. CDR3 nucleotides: TGTGCCAGCTCACCTGGACAACCCCAAGAGACCCAGTACTTC. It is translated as CASSPGQPQETQYF.

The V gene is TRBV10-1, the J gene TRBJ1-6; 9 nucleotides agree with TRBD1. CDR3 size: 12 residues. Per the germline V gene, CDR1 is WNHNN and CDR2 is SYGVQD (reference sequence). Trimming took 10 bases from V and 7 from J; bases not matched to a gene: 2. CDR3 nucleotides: TGCGCCACGGGACAGGGAAATTCACCCCTCCACTTT. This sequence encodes CATGQGNSPLHF.

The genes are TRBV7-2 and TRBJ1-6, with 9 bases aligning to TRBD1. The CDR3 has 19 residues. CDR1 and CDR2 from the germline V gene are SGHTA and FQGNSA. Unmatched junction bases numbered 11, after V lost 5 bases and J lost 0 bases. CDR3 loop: CASSGGNRGQSSYNSPLHF. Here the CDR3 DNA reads TGTGCCAGCAGCGGAGGGAACAGGGGGCAGAGCTCCTATAATTCACCCCTCCACTTT.

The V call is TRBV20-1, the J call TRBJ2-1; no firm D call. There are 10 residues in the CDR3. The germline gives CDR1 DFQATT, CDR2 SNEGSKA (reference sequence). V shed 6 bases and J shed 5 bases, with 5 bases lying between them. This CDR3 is CSAIDNEQFF. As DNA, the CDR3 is TGCAGTGCAATAGACAATGAGCAGTTCTTC.

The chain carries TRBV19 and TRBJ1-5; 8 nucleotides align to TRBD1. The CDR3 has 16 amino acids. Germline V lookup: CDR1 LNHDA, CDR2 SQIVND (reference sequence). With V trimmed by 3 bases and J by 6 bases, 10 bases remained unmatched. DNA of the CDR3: TGTGCCAGTAGTATTTTCGCAGGGGGCTATTCTCAGCCCCAGCATTTT. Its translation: CASSIFAGGYSQPQHF.

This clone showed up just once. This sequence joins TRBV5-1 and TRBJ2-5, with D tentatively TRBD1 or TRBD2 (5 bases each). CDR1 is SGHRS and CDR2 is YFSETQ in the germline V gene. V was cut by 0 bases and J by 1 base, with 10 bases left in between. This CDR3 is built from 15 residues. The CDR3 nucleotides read TGCGCCAGCAGCTTGGTTATTGGGGGCCAAGAGACCCAGTACTTC. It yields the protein CASSLVIGGQETQYF.

CDR3 amino acids: CASSPQTGEAFF. The CDR3 region has the DNA TGTGCCAGCAGCCCCCAGACAGGTGAAGCTTTCTTT. The chain combines TRBV4-2 with TRBJ1-1; D might be TRBD1 (6 bases). Per germline, CDR1 LGHNA and CDR2 YNFKEQ. V gave up 4 bases and J gave up 7 bases, with 10 bases separating them. This CDR3 is built from 12 residues.

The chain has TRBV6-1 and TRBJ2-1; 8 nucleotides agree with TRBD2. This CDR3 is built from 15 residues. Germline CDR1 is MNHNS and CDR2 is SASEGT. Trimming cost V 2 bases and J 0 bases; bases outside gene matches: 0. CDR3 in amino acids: CASSELAGSYNEQFF. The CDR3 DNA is TGTGCCAGCAGTGAACTAGCGGGCTCCTACAATGAGCAGTTCTTC.

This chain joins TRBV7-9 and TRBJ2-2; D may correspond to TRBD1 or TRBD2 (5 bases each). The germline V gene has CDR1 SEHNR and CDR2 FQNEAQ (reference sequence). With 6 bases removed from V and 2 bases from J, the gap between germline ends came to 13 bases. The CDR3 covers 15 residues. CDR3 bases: TGTGCCAGCAGTTACCGGGACCAAAACACCGGGGAGCTGTTTTTT. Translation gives CASSYRDQNTGELFF.

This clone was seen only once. CDR3 coding DNA: TGTGCCAGCAGCAGAGCCGGGACTAGCTATGAGCAGTTCTTC. It specifies CASSRAGTSYEQFF. V and J are TRBV7-3 and TRBJ2-1; 9 bases map to TRBD2. Trimming cost V 5 bases and J 8 bases; bases outside gene matches: 7. The CDR3 has 14 amino acids. Per the germline V gene, CDR1 is SGHTA and CDR2 is FQGTGA.

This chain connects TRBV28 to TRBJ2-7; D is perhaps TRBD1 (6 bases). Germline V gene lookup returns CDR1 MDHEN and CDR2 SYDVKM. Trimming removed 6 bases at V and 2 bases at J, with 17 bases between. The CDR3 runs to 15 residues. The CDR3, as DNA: TGTGCCAGCAGATCGGGCCGGGACATTCCCTACGAGCAGTACTTC. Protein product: CASRSGRDIPYEQYF.

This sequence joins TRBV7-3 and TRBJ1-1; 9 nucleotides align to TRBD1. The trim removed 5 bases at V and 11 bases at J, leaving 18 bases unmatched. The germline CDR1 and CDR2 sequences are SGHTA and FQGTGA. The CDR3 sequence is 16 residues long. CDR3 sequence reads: CASSLWIPGTGMRAFF. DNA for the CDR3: TGTGCCAGCAGCCTATGGATACCCGGGACAGGGATGCGGGCTTTCTTT.

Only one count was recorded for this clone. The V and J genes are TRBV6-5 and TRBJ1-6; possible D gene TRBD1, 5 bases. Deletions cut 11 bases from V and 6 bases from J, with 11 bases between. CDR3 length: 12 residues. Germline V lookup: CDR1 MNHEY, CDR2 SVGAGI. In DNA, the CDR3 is TGTGCCCCCTGGGGGGTTAATTCACCCCTCCACTTT. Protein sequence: CAPWGVNSPLHF.

The CDR3 spells CASSAPGISGANVLTF. Written as DNA, the CDR3 is TGTGCCAGTAGTGCGCCAGGGATCTCTGGGGCCAACGTCCTGACTTTC. The chain recombines TRBV19 with TRBJ2-6; D is perhaps TRBD1 (5 bases). Germline CDR1 and CDR2: LNHDA and SQIVND (reference sequence). The V end was cut by 5 bases, the J end by 0 bases, with 11 bases between. This CDR3 has 16 residues.